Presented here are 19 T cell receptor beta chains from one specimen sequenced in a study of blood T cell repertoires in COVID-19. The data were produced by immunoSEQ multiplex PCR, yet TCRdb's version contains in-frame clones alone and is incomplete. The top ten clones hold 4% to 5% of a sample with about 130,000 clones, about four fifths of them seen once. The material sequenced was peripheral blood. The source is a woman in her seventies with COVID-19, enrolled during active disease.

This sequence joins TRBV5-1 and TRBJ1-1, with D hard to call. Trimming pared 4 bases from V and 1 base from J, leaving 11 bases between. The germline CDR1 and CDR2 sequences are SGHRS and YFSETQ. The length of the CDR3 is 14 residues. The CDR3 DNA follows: TGCGCCAGCAGCCGGGAGCACCAGAACACTGAAGCTTTCTTT. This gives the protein CASSREHQNTEAFF.

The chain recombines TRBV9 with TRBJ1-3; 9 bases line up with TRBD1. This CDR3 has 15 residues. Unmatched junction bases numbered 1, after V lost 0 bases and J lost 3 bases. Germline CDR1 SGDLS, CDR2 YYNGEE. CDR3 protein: CASSVGTGVGNTIYF. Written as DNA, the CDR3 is TGTGCCAGCAGCGTAGGGACAGGGGTTGGAAACACCATATATTTT. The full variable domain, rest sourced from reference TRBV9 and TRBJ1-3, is DSGVTQTPKHLITATGQRVTLRCSPRSGDLSVYWYQQSLDQGLQFLIQYYNGEERAKGNILERFSAQQFPDLHSELNLSSLELGDSALYFCASSVGTGVGNTIYFGEGSWLTVV.

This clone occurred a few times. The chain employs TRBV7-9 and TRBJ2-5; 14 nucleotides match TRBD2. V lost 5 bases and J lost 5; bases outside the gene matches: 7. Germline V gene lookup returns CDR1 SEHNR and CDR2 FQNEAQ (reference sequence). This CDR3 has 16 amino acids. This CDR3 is CASSIGTSGGSETQYF. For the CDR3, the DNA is TGTGCCAGCAGCATCGGGACTAGCGGGGGCTCTGAGACCCAGTACTTC.

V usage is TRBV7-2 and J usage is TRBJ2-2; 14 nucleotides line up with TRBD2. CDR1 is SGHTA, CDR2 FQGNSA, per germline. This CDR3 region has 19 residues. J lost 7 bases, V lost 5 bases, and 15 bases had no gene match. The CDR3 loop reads CASSTRTIGLAGGHGELFF. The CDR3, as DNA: TGTGCCAGCAGCACCCGTACCATCGGACTAGCGGGGGGTCACGGGGAGCTGTTTTTT.

The CDR3 is CASSLGGPYNEQFF. DNA for the CDR3: TGTGCCAGCAGCCTCGGGGGGCCTTACAATGAGCAGTTCTTC. This chain uses TRBV5-4 with TRBJ2-1, with D maybe TRBD2 (7 bases). The CDR3 is made up of 14 amino acids. CDR1 is SGHNT, CDR2 YYREEE, per germline (reference sequence). V was clipped by 4 bases and J by 4 bases, with 12 bases between them.

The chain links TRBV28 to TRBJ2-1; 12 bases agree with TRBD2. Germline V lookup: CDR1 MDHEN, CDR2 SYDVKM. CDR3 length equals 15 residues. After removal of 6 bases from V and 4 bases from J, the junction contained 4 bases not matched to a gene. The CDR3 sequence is CASSSLAGGYNEQFF. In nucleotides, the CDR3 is TGTGCCAGCAGCTCACTAGCGGGGGGTTACAATGAGCAGTTCTTC.

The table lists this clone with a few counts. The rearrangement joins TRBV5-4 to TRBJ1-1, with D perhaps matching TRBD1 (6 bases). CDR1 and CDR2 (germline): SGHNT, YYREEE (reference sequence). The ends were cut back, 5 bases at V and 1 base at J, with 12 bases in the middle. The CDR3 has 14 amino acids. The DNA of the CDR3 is TGTGCCAGCAGGCAGGAGACAGGGAACACTGAAGCTTTCTTT. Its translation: CASRQETGNTEAFF.

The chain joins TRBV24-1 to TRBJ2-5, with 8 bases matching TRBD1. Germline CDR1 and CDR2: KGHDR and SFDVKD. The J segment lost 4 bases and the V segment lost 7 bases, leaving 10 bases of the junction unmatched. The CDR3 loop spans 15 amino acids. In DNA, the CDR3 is TGTGCCACCAGCGCTTCGGACAGGGAAGGAGAGACCCAGTACTTC. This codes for CATSASDREGETQYF.

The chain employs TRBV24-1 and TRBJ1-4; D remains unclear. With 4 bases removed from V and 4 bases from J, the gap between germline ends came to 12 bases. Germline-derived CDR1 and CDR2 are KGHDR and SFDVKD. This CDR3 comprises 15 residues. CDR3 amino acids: CATSDSRFGNEKLFF. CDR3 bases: TGTGCCACCAGTGACTCCCGGTTCGGTAATGAAAAACTGTTTTTT.

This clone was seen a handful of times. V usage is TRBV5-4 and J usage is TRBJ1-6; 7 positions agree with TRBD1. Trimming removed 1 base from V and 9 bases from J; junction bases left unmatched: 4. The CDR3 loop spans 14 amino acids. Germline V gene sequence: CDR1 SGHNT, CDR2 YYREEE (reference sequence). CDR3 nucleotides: TGTGCCAGCAGCTTGAGAGACAGGGTTTCACCCCTCCACTTT. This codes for CASSLRDRVSPLHF.

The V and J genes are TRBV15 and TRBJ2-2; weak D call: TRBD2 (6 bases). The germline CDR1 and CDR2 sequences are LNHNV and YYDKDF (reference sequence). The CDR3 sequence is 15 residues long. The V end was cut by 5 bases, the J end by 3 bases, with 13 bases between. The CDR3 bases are TGTGCCACCAGCTGGGGGGTAGGGGACACCGGGGAGCTGTTTTTT. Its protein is CATSWGVGDTGELFF.

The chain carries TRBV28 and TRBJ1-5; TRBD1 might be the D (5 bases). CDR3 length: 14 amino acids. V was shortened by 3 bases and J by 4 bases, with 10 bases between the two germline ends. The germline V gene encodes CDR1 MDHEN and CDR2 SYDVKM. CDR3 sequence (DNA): TGTGCCAGCAGTTTCACGACAGTGAATCAGCCCCAGCATTTT. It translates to CASSFTTVNQPQHF.

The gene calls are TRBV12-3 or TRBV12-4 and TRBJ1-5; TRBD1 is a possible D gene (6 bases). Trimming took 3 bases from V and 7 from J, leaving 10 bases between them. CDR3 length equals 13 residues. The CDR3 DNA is TGTGCCAGCAGTTTTCGGGGGGCCCAGCCCCAGCATTTT. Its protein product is CASSFRGAQPQHF.

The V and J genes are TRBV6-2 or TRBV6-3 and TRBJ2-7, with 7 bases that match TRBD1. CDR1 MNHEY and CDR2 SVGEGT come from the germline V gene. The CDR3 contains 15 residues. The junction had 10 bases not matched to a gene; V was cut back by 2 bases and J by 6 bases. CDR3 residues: CASSYLSTGLSEQYF. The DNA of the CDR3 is TGTGCCAGCAGTTACCTTTCGACAGGGTTGAGCGAGCAGTACTTC.

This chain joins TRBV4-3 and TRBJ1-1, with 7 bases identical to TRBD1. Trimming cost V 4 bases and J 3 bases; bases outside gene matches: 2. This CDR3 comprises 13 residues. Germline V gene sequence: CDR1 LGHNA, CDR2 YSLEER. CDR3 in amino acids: CASSRTGDTEAFF. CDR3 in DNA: TGCGCCAGCAGCCGGACAGGTGACACTGAAGCTTTCTTT.

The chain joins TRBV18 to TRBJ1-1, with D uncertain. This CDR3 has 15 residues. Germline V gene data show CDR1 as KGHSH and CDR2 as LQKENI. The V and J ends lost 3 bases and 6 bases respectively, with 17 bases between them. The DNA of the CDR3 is TGTGCCAGCTCACCCTTACAGAGTCCCACCTCTGAAGCTTTCTTT. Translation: CASSPLQSPTSEAFF.

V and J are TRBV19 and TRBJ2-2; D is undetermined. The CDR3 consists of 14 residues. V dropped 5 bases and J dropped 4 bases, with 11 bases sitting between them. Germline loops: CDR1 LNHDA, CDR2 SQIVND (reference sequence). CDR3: CASSPIALTGELFF. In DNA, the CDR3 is TGTGCCAGTAGTCCCATAGCCCTCACCGGGGAGCTGTTTTTT.

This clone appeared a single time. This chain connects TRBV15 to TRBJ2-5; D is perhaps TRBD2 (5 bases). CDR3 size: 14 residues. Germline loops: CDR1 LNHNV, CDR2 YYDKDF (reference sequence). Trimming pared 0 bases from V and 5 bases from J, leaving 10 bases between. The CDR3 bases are TGTGCCACCAGCAGAGATAACGGGATCGAGACCCAGTACTTC. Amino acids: CATSRDNGIETQYF.

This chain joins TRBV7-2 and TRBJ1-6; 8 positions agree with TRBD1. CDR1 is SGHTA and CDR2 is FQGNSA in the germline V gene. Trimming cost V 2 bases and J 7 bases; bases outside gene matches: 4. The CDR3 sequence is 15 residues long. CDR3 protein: CASSLQGAENSPLHF. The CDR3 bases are TGTGCCAGCAGCTTACAGGGGGCCGAGAATTCACCCCTCCACTTT. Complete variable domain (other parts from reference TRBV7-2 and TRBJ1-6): GAGVSQSPSNKVTEKGKDVELRCDPISGHTALYWYRQSLGQGLEFLIYFQGNSAPDKSGLPSDRFSAERTGGSVSTLTIQRTQQEDSAVYLCASSLQGAENSPLHFGNGTRLTVT.